A selection of T cell receptor beta chains follows, all from one sample in a study of T cell repertoires in cytomegalovirus infection. TCRdb re-derived calls from the reads in MiXCR, one entry per CDR3 protein. The sample has around 450,000 distinct CDR3 sequences, approximately 33% seen once. The sequencing sample was made of PBMCs. Receptors originate from a human donor in good health (CMV status not recorded). Some clones in this sample may be carry-over from other donors' samples. The CDR3 runs from the conserved cysteine through the conserved F or W. D genes are given only for firm matches. Some rows mark clone size as missing; the rest say once, few, many or name a class of expanded clone.

v_gene: TRBV6-1; d_gene: NA; abundance: many; j_gene: TRBJ2-2; CDR3aa: CASSELAAPTGELFF; CDR3nt: TGTGCCAGCAGTGAGCTGGCGGCCCCCACGGGGGAGCTGTTTTTT
v_gene: TRBV12-3/TRBV12-4; d_gene: NA; abundance: NA; j_gene: TRBJ1-5; CDR3aa: CASSLADPSNQPQHF; CDR3nt: TGTGCCAGCAGTTTAGCGGACCCTAGCAATCAGCCCCAGCATTTT
v_gene: TRBV3-1; d_gene: NA; abundance: NA; j_gene: TRBJ2-1; CDR3aa: CASSHPVGEQFF; CDR3nt: TGTGCCAGCAGCCACCCGGTGGGTGAGCAGTTCTTC
v_gene: TRBV12-3/TRBV12-4; d_gene: NA; abundance: NA; j_gene: TRBJ1-1; CDR3aa: CAISLVVRDTEAFF; CDR3nt: TGTGCCATCAGTTTAGTGGTTCGGGACACGGAAGCTTTCTTT
v_gene: TRBV2; d_gene: NA; abundance: few; j_gene: TRBJ1-5; CDR3aa: CASSETAQNQPQHF; CDR3nt: TGTGCCAGCAGTGAGACGGCGCAAAATCAGCCCCAGCATTTT
v_gene: TRBV11-2; d_gene: NA; abundance: few; j_gene: TRBJ2-4; CDR3aa: CASSLEGTGTKNIQYF; CDR3nt: TGTGCCAGCAGCTTAGAGGGTACAGGGACCAAAAACATTCAGTACTTC
v_gene: TRBV6-6; d_gene: NA; abundance: few; j_gene: TRBJ2-7; CDR3aa: CASSYPPRDETYEQYF; CDR3nt: TGTGCCAGCAGTTACCCGCCCCGGGACGAAACCTACGAGCAGTACTTC
v_gene: TRBV5-5; d_gene: TRBD2; abundance: few; j_gene: TRBJ2-3; CDR3aa: CASSLGAGVSTDTQYF; CDR3nt: TGTGCCAGCAGCTTGGGTGCGGGGGTAAGCACAGATACGCAGTATTTT
v_gene: TRBV12-3/TRBV12-4; d_gene: TRBD1; abundance: few; j_gene: TRBJ2-1; CDR3aa: CASGQGGYNEQFF; CDR3nt: TGTGCCTCAGGACAGGGTGGGTACAATGAGCAGTTCTTC
v_gene: TRBV7-2; d_gene: NA; abundance: many; j_gene: TRBJ2-7; CDR3aa: CASSLDSTYEQYF; CDR3nt: TGTGCCAGCAGCTTAGACTCTACCTACGAGCAGTACTTC
v_gene: TRBV15; d_gene: NA; abundance: NA; j_gene: TRBJ2-1; CDR3aa: CATSRDNQDEQFF; CDR3nt: TGTGCCACCAGCAGAGACAACCAGGATGAGCAGTTCTTC
v_gene: TRBV5-4; d_gene: TRBD2; abundance: NA; j_gene: TRBJ2-7; CDR3aa: CASSRVGGGLREQYF; CDR3nt: TGTGCCAGCAGCCGAGTTGGCGGGGGGCTCCGGGAGCAGTACTTC
v_gene: TRBV7-2; d_gene: NA; abundance: NA; j_gene: TRBJ2-7; CDR3aa: CASSLARRPTYEQYF; CDR3nt: TGTGCCAGCAGCTTAGCGCGGAGACCTACCTACGAGCAGTACTTC
v_gene: TRBV7-6; d_gene: NA; abundance: many; j_gene: TRBJ2-5; CDR3aa: CASSFGGGETQYF; CDR3nt: TGTGCCAGCAGCTTCGGGGGCGGTGAGACCCAGTACTTC
v_gene: TRBV7-2; d_gene: NA; abundance: many; j_gene: TRBJ2-5; CDR3aa: CASRDRYLGETQYF; CDR3nt: TGTGCCAGCAGGGACCGCTACCTGGGGGAGACCCAGTACTTC
v_gene: TRBV28; d_gene: NA; abundance: NA; j_gene: TRBJ1-1; CDR3aa: CASRIGAANTEAFF; CDR3nt: TGTGCCAGCAGGATAGGCGCGGCGAACACTGAAGCTTTCTTT
v_gene: TRBV11-2; d_gene: NA; abundance: NA; j_gene: TRBJ1-2; CDR3aa: CASSLDWDVNGYTF; CDR3nt: TGTGCCAGCAGCTTAGATTGGGACGTTAATGGCTACACCTTC
v_gene: TRBV24-1; d_gene: NA; abundance: NA; j_gene: TRBJ2-2; CDR3aa: CATSDPRSAENTGELFF; CDR3nt: TGTGCCACCAGTGACCCCCGAAGTGCGGAGAACACCGGGGAGCTGTTTTTT
v_gene: TRBV25-1; d_gene: TRBD1; abundance: NA; j_gene: TRBJ2-1; CDR3aa: CASGEQGINEQFF; CDR3nt: TGTGCCAGCGGGGAACAGGGGATCAATGAGCAGTTCTTC
v_gene: TRBV28; d_gene: TRBD1; abundance: many; j_gene: TRBJ1-1; CDR3aa: CASSLRTGGREAFF; CDR3nt: TGTGCCAGCAGTCTCCGGACAGGGGGCCGGGAAGCTTTCTTT
v_gene: TRBV6-2/TRBV6-3; d_gene: NA; abundance: NA; j_gene: TRBJ1-5; CDR3aa: CDSSYSGQAFNQPQHF; CDR3nt: TGTGACAGCAGTTACTCGGGGCAGGCTTTCAATCAGCCCCAGCATTTT
v_gene: TRBV24-1; d_gene: NA; abundance: few; j_gene: TRBJ2-6; CDR3aa: CATSDNRHTGANVLTF; CDR3nt: TGTGCCACCAGTGATAACAGACATACTGGGGCCAACGTCCTGACTTTC
v_gene: TRBV19; d_gene: NA; abundance: NA; j_gene: TRBJ2-1; CDR3aa: CASSIAGAFYNEQFF; CDR3nt: TGTGCCAGTAGTATTGCAGGAGCCTTCTACAATGAGCAGTTCTTC
v_gene: TRBV20-1; d_gene: TRBD2; abundance: few; j_gene: TRBJ2-2; CDR3aa: CSARGLALRELFF; CDR3nt: TGCAGTGCTAGGGGACTAGCGCTACGGGAGCTGTTTTTT
v_gene: TRBV7-8; d_gene: NA; abundance: many; j_gene: TRBJ2-3; CDR3aa: CASSLVPLTDTQYF; CDR3nt: TGTGCCAGCAGCTTAGTTCCTCTCACAGATACGCAGTATTTT
v_gene: TRBV19; d_gene: NA; abundance: NA; j_gene: TRBJ2-1; CDR3aa: CASSIRPIPTYEQFF; CDR3nt: TGTGCCAGTAGTATTCGACCCATACCTACTTATGAGCAGTTCTTC
v_gene: TRBV10-3; d_gene: NA; abundance: few; j_gene: TRBJ1-3; CDR3aa: CAIRQSPGNTIYF; CDR3nt: TGTGCCATCAGACAGTCTCCTGGAAACACCATATATTTT
v_gene: TRBV7-2; d_gene: NA; abundance: many; j_gene: TRBJ1-2; CDR3aa: CASSPPWGGGDHGYTF; CDR3nt: TGTGCCAGCAGCCCCCCCTGGGGGGGTGGGGATCATGGCTACACCTTC
v_gene: TRBV29-1; d_gene: NA; abundance: few; j_gene: TRBJ2-3; CDR3aa: CSGQRLTDTQYF; CDR3nt: TGCAGTGGACAGCGCCTCACAGATACGCAGTATTTT
v_gene: TRBV27; d_gene: NA; abundance: NA; j_gene: TRBJ1-1; CDR3aa: CASSHGPNTEAFF; CDR3nt: TGTGCCAGCAGCCATGGTCCCAACACTGAAGCTTTCTTT
v_gene: TRBV15; d_gene: TRBD2; abundance: NA; j_gene: TRBJ2-5; CDR3aa: CATSRTGTTVGETQYF; CDR3nt: TGTGCCACCAGCAGGACCGGGACTACGGTGGGAGAGACCCAGTACTTC
v_gene: TRBV7-2; d_gene: TRBD1; abundance: few; j_gene: TRBJ2-2; CDR3aa: CASSSRPGQGFSGELFF; CDR3nt: TGTGCCAGCAGCTCCAGACCAGGACAGGGTTTCTCCGGGGAGCTGTTTTTT
v_gene: TRBV18; d_gene: NA; abundance: NA; j_gene: TRBJ1-2; CDR3aa: CASSPVREYGYTF; CDR3nt: TGTGCCAGCTCACCGGTCAGGGAGTATGGCTACACCTTC
v_gene: TRBV4-1; d_gene: TRBD2; abundance: NA; j_gene: TRBJ2-1; CDR3aa: CASSQGLAGGLYEQFF; CDR3nt: TGCGCCAGCAGCCAAGGACTAGCGGGGGGCCTTTATGAGCAGTTCTTC
v_gene: TRBV7-6; d_gene: NA; abundance: once; j_gene: TRBJ1-5; CDR3aa: CASSRSGPKQPQHF; CDR3nt: TGTGCCAGCAGCCGATCGGGACCTAAGCAGCCCCAGCATTTT
v_gene: TRBV11-2; d_gene: NA; abundance: NA; j_gene: TRBJ2-7; CDR3aa: CASSLVDSLRTYEQYF; CDR3nt: TGTGCCAGCAGCTTAGTGGACAGTTTGCGCACCTACGAGCAGTACTTC
v_gene: TRBV12-3/TRBV12-4; d_gene: NA; abundance: few; j_gene: TRBJ1-2; CDR3aa: CASRRTANYGYTF; CDR3nt: TGTGCCAGCAGGAGGACGGCTAACTATGGCTACACCTTC
v_gene: TRBV4-3; d_gene: TRBD1; abundance: NA; j_gene: TRBJ2-7; CDR3aa: CASSQDGTDYEQYF; CDR3nt: TGCGCCAGCAGCCAAGACGGGACAGACTACGAGCAGTACTTC
v_gene: TRBV7-8; d_gene: TRBD1; abundance: many; j_gene: TRBJ2-7; CDR3aa: CASRRLGTGVSYEQYF; CDR3nt: TGTGCCAGCAGGAGGTTAGGTACAGGGGTCTCCTACGAGCAGTACTTC
v_gene: TRBV6-5; d_gene: NA; abundance: NA; j_gene: TRBJ1-1; CDR3aa: CASSYGNRGVMNTEAFF; CDR3nt: TGTGCCAGCAGTTACGGTAATAGGGGCGTCATGAACACTGAAGCTTTCTTT
v_gene: TRBV7-8; d_gene: TRBD2; abundance: many; j_gene: TRBJ2-2; CDR3aa: CASSPSDSGGKTGELFF; CDR3nt: TGTGCCAGCAGCCCTAGCGATAGCGGGGGGAAAACCGGGGAGCTGTTTTTT
v_gene: TRBV5-1; d_gene: TRBD1; abundance: NA; j_gene: TRBJ2-2; CDR3aa: CASSRDSLTGELFF; CDR3nt: TGCGCCAGCAGCAGGGACAGTTTGACCGGGGAGCTGTTTTTT
v_gene: TRBV27; d_gene: TRBD2; abundance: NA; j_gene: TRBJ2-5; CDR3aa: CASSFGGRRQETQYF; CDR3nt: TGTGCCAGCAGTTTCGGCGGGAGACGCCAAGAGACCCAGTACTTC
v_gene: TRBV7-9; d_gene: NA; abundance: NA; j_gene: TRBJ2-7; CDR3aa: CASSFHNRDGPYEQYF; CDR3nt: TGTGCCAGCAGCTTCCATAACCGGGACGGACCCTACGAGCAGTACTTC
v_gene: TRBV4-1; d_gene: NA; abundance: few; j_gene: TRBJ2-2; CDR3aa: CASSQDRGAGGELFF; CDR3nt: TGCGCCAGCAGCCAAGATAGAGGGGCGGGCGGGGAGCTGTTTTTT
v_gene: TRBV6-1; d_gene: NA; abundance: many; j_gene: TRBJ1-2; CDR3aa: CASRDSERGYGYTF; CDR3nt: TGTGCCAGCAGGGACAGCGAAAGGGGCTATGGCTACACCTTC
v_gene: TRBV6-1; d_gene: TRBD1; abundance: few; j_gene: TRBJ2-1; CDR3aa: CASSNRRGLRDEQFF; CDR3nt: TGTGCCAGCAGCAATCGCAGGGGGCTTAGGGATGAGCAGTTCTTC